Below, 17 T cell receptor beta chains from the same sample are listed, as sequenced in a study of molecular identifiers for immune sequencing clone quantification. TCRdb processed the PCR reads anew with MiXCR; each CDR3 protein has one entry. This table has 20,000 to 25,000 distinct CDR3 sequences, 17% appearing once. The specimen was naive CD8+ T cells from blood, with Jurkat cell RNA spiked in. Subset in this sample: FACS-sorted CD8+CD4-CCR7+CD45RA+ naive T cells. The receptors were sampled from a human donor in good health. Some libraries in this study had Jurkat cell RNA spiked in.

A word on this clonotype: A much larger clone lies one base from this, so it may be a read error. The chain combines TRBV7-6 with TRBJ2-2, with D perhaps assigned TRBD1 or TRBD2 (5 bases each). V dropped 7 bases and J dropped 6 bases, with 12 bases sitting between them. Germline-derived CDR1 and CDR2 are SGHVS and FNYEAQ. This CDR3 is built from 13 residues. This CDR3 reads CASTGTYAGELFF. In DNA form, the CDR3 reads TGTGCCAGCACGGGGACCTACGCCGGGGAGCTGTTTTTT.

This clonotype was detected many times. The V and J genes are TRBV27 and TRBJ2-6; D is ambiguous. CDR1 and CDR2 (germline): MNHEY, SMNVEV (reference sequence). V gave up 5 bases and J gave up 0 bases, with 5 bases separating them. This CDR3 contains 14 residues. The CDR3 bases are TGTGCCAGCAGTCTACTCTCTGGGGCCAACGTCCTGACTTTC. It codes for CASSLLSGANVLTF.

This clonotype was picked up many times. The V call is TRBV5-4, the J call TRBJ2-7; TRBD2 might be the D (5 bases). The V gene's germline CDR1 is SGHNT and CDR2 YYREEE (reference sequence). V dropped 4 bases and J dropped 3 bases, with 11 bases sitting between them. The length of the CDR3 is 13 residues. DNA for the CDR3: TGTGCCAGCAGCCAGTCGGCGGGCTACGAGCAGTACTTC. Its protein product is CASSQSAGYEQYF.

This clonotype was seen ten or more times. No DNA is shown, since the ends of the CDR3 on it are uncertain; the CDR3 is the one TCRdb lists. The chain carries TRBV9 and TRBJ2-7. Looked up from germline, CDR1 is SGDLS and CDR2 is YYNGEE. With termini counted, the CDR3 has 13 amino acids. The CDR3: CASSVAVGSEKYF.

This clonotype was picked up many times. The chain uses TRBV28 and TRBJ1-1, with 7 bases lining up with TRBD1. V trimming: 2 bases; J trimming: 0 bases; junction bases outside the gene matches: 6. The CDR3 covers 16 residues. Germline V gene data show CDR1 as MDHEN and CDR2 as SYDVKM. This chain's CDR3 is CASSLGSGQMNTEAFF. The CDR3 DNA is TGTGCCAGCAGTTTAGGGTCGGGACAGATGAACACTGAAGCTTTCTTT.

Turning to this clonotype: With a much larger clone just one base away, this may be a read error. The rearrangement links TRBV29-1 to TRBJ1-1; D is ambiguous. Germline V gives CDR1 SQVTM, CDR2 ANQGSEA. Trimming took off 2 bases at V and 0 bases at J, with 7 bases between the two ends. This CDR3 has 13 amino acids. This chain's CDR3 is CSVESDLNTEAFF. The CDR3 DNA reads TGCAGCGTTGAATCAGATTTGAACACTGAAGCTTTCTTT.

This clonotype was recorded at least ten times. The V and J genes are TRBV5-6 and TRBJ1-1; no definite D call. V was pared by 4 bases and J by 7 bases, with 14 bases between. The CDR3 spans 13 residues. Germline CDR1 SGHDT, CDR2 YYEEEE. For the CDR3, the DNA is TGTGCCAGCAGCGCGTGGACGGGGATTGAAGCTTTCTTT. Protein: CASSAWTGIEAFF.

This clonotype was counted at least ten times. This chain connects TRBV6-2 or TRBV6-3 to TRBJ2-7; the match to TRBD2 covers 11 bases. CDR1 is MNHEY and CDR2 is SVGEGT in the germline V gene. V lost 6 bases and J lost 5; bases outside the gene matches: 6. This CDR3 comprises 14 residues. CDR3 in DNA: TGTGCCAGCAGAGATCCGGGACTAGCGGACGAGCAGTACTTC. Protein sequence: CASRDPGLADEQYF.

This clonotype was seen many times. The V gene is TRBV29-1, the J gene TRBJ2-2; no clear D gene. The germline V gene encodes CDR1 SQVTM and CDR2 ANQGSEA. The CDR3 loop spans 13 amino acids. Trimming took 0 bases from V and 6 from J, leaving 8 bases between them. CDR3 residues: CSVEDLPSGELFF. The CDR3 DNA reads TGCAGCGTTGAAGACCTGCCTTCCGGGGAGCTGTTTTTT.

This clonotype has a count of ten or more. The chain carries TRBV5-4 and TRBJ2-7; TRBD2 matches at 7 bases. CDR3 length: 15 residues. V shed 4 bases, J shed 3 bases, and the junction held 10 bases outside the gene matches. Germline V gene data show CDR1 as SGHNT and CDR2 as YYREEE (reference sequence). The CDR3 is CASSPRGAGNYEQYF. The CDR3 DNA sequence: TGTGCCAGCAGCCCCCGGGGAGCGGGGAACTACGAGCAGTACTTC.

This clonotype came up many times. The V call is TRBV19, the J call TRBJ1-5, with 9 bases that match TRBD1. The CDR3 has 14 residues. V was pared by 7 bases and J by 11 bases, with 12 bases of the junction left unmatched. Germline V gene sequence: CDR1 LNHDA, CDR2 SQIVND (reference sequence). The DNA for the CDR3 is TGTGCCAGTACCCCGGGACAGGGCCTTAGGGCCCAGCATTTT. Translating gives CASTPGQGLRAQHF.

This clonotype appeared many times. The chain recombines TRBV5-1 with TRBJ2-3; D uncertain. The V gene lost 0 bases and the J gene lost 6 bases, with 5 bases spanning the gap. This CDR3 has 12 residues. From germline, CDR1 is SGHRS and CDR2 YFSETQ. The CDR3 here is CASSLVPDTQYF. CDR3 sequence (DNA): TGCGCCAGCAGCTTGGTTCCGGATACGCAGTATTTT.

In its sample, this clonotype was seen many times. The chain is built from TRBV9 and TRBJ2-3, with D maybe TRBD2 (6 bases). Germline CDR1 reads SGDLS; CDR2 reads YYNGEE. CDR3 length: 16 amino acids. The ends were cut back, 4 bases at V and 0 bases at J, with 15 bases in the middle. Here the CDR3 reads CASSPGTFTSTDTQYF. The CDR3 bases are TGTGCCAGCAGCCCCGGGACTTTCACTAGCACAGATACGCAGTATTTT.

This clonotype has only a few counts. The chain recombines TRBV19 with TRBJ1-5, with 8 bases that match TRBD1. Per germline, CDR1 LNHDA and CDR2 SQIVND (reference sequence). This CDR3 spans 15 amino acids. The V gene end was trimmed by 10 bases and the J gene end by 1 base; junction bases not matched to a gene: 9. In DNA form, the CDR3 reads TGTGCCACTGACCATGGGGACAGGAGCAATCAGCCCCAGCATTTT. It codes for CATDHGDRSNQPQHF.

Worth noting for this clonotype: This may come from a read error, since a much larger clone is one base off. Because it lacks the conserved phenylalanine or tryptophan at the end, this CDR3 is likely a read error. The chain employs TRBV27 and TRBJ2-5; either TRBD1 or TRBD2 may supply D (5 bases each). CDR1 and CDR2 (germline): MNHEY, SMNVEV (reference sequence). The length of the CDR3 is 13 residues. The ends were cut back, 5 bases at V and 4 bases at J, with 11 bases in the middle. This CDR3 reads CASSERDGETQYL. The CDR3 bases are TGTGCCAGCAGTGAGAGGGACGGAGAGACCCAGTACCTC.

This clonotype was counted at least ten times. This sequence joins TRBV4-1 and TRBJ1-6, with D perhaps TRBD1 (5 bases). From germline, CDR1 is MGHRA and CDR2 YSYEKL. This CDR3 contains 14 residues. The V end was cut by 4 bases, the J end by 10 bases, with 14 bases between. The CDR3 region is CASSPPGVGSPLHF. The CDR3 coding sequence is TGCGCCAGCAGCCCTCCGGGGGTTGGCTCACCCCTCCACTTT.

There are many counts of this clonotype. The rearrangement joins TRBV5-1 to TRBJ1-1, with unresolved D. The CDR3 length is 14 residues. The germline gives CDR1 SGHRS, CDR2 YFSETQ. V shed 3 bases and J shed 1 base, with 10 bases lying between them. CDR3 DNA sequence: TGCGCCAGCAGCTCTCGAGGGAAGAACACTGAAGCTTTCTTT. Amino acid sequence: CASSSRGKNTEAFF.